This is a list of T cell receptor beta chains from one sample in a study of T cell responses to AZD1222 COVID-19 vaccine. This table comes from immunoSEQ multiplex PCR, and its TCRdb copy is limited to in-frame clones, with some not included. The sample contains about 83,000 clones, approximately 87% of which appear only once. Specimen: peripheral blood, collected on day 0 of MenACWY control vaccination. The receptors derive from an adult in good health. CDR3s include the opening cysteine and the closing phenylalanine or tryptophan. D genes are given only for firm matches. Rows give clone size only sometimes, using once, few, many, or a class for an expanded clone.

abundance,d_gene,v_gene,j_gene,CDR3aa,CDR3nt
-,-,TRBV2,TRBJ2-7,CASTARGYEQYF,TGTGCCAGCACCGCCCGGGGATACGAGCAGTACTTC
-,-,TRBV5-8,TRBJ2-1,CASSLGLPQYNEQFF,TGTGCCAGCAGCCTAGGCCTTCCCCAGTACAATGAGCAGTTCTTC
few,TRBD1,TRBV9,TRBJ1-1,CASSVGTGARGTEAFF,TGTGCCAGCAGCGTGGGGACAGGGGCTCGGGGCACTGAAGCTTTCTTT
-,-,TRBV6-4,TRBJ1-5,CASSVNWGSNQPQHF,TGTGCCAGCAGTGTAAATTGGGGCAGCAATCAGCCCCAGCATTTT
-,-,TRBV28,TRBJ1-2,CASTVDSQGYGYTF,TGTGCCAGCACCGTGGACAGTCAGGGTTATGGCTACACCTTC
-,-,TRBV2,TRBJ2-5,CASSESALGQTQYF,TGTGCCAGCAGTGAATCGGCACTCGGTCAGACCCAGTACTTC
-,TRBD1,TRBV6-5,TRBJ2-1,CASSSQQGGSYNEQFF,TGTGCCAGCAGTTCTCAACAGGGGGGCTCCTACAATGAGCAGTTCTTC
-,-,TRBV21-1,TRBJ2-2,CASSRVVATGELFF,TGTGCCAGCTCCCGAGTGGTAGCCACCGGGGAGCTGTTTTTT
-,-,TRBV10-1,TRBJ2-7,CAKGYEQYF,TGCGCCAAGGGCTACGAGCAGTACTTC
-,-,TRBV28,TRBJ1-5,CASSWGTQPQHF,TGTGCCAGCAGTTGGGGGACTCAGCCCCAGCATTTT
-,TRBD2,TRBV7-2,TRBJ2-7,CASRTSGWGEQYF,TGTGCCAGCAGGACTAGCGGATGGGGGGAGCAGTACTTC
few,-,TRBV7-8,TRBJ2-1,CASSLTGDRGGEQFF,TGTGCCAGCAGCTTAACTGGGGATCGGGGCGGGGAGCAGTTCTTC
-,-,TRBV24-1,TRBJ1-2,CATSDGGSYTF,TGTGCCACCAGTGATGGGGGGAGCTACACCTTC
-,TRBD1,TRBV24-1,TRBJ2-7,CATAGDSLPYEQYF,TGTGCCACCGCTGGGGACAGTCTGCCCTACGAGCAGTACTTC
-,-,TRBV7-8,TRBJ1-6,CASSLGGSATSPLHF,TGTGCCAGCAGCTTAGGGGGATCGGCAACGTCACCCCTCCACTTT
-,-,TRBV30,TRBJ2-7,CAWSVTQEQYF,TGTGCCTGGAGTGTGACTCAGGAGCAGTACTTC
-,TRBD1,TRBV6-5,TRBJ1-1,CASSYTTGANTEAFF,TGTGCCAGCAGTTATACCACAGGGGCGAACACTGAAGCTTTCTTT
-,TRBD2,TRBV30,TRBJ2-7,CAWTPQTSGYEQYF,TGTGCCTGGACCCCGCAGACTAGCGGGTACGAGCAGTACTTC
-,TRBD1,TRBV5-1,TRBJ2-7,CASSLGPRQGSREQYF,TGCGCCAGCAGCTTGGGGCCGAGACAGGGCTCCCGGGAGCAGTACTTC
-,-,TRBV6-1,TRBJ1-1,CASSEQGVRAFF,TGTGCCAGCAGTGAGCAGGGAGTTAGGGCTTTCTTT
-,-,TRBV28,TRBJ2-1,CASSILAFEQFF,TGTGCCAGCAGTATTTTAGCATTTGAGCAGTTCTTC
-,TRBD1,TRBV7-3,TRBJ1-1,CASSLTGDTEAFF,TGTGCCAGCAGCCTAACAGGGGACACTGAAGCTTTCTTT
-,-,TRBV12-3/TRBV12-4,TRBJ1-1,CASSFWANTEAFF,TGTGCCAGCAGTTTCTGGGCGAACACTGAAGCTTTCTTT
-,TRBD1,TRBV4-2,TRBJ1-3,CASSQEGAGQFSGNTIYF,TGTGCCAGCAGCCAAGAGGGAGCGGGACAGTTCTCTGGAAACACCATATATTTT